This T cell receptor beta chain was recorded in a study of read filtering for tumor transcriptome and immune sequencing. Study details: Among patients, 17 to 20 were male and around 15 female, aged about 45 to 80 (mean about 69).

CDR1 DFQATT and CDR2 SNEGSKA come from the germline V gene (reference sequence). V lost 6 bases and J 1 base, leaving 16 bases between the germline ends. The CDR3 is 15 residues long. Study-level findings and limits: In IR-seq, single-read clonotypes were approximately 83% of clonotypes but about 3.5% of reads.

Molecular barcoded adaptors covering alpha/delta and beta/gamma chains were used on approximately 400 ng RNA. TCRdb re-derived calls from the reads in MiXCR, one entry per CDR3 protein. The table has 35,000 to 40,000 distinct CDR3 sequences, roughly 13% seen once. This clonotype was recorded at least ten times. Its antigen is currently unknown. The sequence derives from a donor aged 40 or over with multiple myeloma. The chain carries TRBV20-1 and TRBJ2-4; D is unclear. The sample consisted of a population of CD138-negative cells sorted from bone marrow. The CDR3 here is CSAKDGSRAKNIQYF. The CDR3 region has the DNA TGCAGTGCCAAAGACGGTAGTAGGGCCAAAAACATTCAGTACTTC.